This section outlines one T cell receptor (beta chain) sequence together with its context. Its antigen target is currently unknown. Per-base qualities were not stored, and no clone one base away is much larger. The sample is drawn from a study of cytomegalovirus exposure and HLA in healthy donors (dated by TCRdb to 2015 to 2018). In terms of the full investigation: According to a later analysis, one platform produced both the roughly 110 validation repertoires and the roughly 660 repertoires of the first cohort. Besides the first cohort of 550 to 750 subjects, a separate validation cohort made up of 120 different subjects was used. The study combined high-throughput TCR immunosequencing, statistical association of individual TCRs with disease status, and machine learning to predict cytomegalovirus infection status. The study was designed to test whether signatures of past pathogen exposure could be identified by cataloging public T cell receptors.

There are 19 amino acids in the CDR3, from cysteine to phenylalanine inclusive. The retained sequence is limited to the CDR3, 57 bases, with the frame set at the first base. From V the trimming removes 4 bases and from J it removes 3 bases, while the gene matches leave 8 bases of the junction unaccounted for. For CDR1 and CDR2, the germline V gene (reference sequence) lists WNHNN and SYGVQD. Libraries were constructed by the immunoSEQ multiplex PCR assay. Turning to the authors' computational methods: A statistical classification framework was built for diagnosing cytomegalovirus status from the catalog of TCR beta chain sequences. Imported from immuneACCESS, the table was reduced by TCRdb to in-frame sequences with V and J called. These copies leave out some clones; in studies compared against another copy, an unresolved V gene accounts for under half, and the cause of the remainder is not known. The DNA gave D and trimming, while V, J and clone size come from that table. The sample table shows some 75,000 clones, and about 96% are seen once. 1.3% of the sample is in the top ten clones.

The donors were included in the validation cohort of roughly 130 subjects, a group kept apart from the roughly 700-subject first cohort. What the work shows at the level of the full study, not this receptor alone: The classifier was reported to diagnose cytomegalovirus status with high specificity and sensitivity in both the original cohort and the validation cohort. In vitro tests confirmed that three of the cytomegalovirus-associated TCR beta chains recognize cytomegalovirus antigens. The study listed approximately 160 TCR beta chains as associated with cytomegalovirus. While some public TCRs were present in many individuals, most TCR sequences turned up only very rarely across donors. The validation cohort had no HLA typing available for a later analysis, so co-occurrence within that cohort was assessed over all 130 or so repertoires. Subsequent analysis determined that TCRs grouped into clusters in the first cohort also showed a tendency toward co-occurrence across the 120 or so validation repertoires, and about 93% of cluster scores exceeded 0. The authors suggested that the approach could potentially be extended to other disease states and immunological phenotypes.

Sequences were obtained from PBMCs. The chain employs TRBV10-1 and TRBJ2-2; 16 bases in the middle match TRBD2. The receptor comes from a woman between 18 and 29 years old in good health and CMV-seronegative. This receptor carries the CDR3 CASSAAGLAGGLDTGELFF. The nucleotide sequence reads as follows: TGCGCCAGCAGTGCCGCGGGACTAGCGGGAGGGTTGGACACCGGGGAGCTGTTTTTT.